This entry concerns a single T cell receptor (beta chain). Its antigen remains undetermined. Base qualities are not provided; no much larger clone lies one nucleotide away. CDR3 length: 14 amino acids, cysteine to phenylalanine. Of all the DNA, just the CDR3 is kept, 42 bases in frame from base 1. The CDR3 regions of human TCRbeta chains were analyzed by immunosequencing. In the source study's methods: TCRs in the repertoires were compared against a reference library of SARS-CoV-2-specific TCRs that had been generated with the MIRA antigen-specificity platform. Breadth was defined as the fraction of unique TCRs that were SARS-CoV-2-associated. Depth was defined as the fraction of total T cells that were SARS-CoV-2-associated. Using the MIRA data, every spike-specific TCR was mapped to the spike region that the TCR reacted to and assigned to either a CD4 or a CD8 class. Log10-transformed breadth and depth values were compared by one-way ANOVA with Sidak's multiple comparisons tests. TCRdb took over this immuneACCESS table, retaining in-frame rearrangements with V and J assigned. Such tables are incomplete; in checked studies, under half of the missing clones stem from an unresolved V gene, and the remainder is unexplained. That table furnishes V, J and clone size, whereas the DNA furnished D and trimming. This sample comprises roughly 70,000 clones, nearly 90% of them detected only once. 1% to 1.5% of the sample is taken by the ten largest.

This specimen comes from a study of T cell responses to AZD1222 COVID-19 vaccine (TCRdb year 2021). Notes on the research overall: TCR sequencing was performed for 233 trial participants, of whom 200 to 210 were given two doses of AZD1222 and some 25 were given two doses of MenACWY control vaccine. Trial participants were enrolled into age subgroups of 18-55, 56-69 and 70-plus years, which contained about 150, 27 and 61 TCR-sequenced participants, respectively.

Beyond this particular receptor, the publication reports: The whole spike protein was spanned by vaccine-associated CD4 TCRs, and dominant responses were seen in regions 160-218 and 743-854. After two AZD1222 doses, both the breadth and the depth of spike-specific TCRs were significantly higher than at day 0 and than in MenACWY recipients. Participants were mostly white British, with more females than males. The authors suggested clonal diversity may have been underestimated. Conclusions about previously exposed vaccinees were limited because only six AZD1222 recipients were SARS-CoV-2 seropositive at baseline. Because no day 14 peak-response samples were available, the repertoires could be characterized only after the peak T cell response. Reportedly, almost half of the unique spike-specific TCRs recognized epitopes lying outside the regions that are mutated in the B.1.351 and B.1.1.7 variants. The 56-69-year group was small, and its depth increase did not reach significance, likely because of low power.

In light of the paper, this sample's time point label describes: about 28 days (+/-7) after the second vaccine dose. AZD1222 recipients whose second dose came at about 4 weeks and those whose second dose came at about 12 weeks were combined into one group, since spike-specific TCR depth and breadth did not differ between the two schedules. Vaccinee samples were obtained from the UK trials COV001 and COV002, which included a single-blind randomized controlled phase 2/3 trial of AZD1222 (ChAdOx1 nCoV-19) in healthy adults. For TCRbeta chain sequencing, PBMC samples from trial participants were taken at day 0 and at day 28 after the second dose.

The input for sequencing was peripheral blood, taken 28 days after the second AZD1222 dose. This TCR was recovered from an adult who received the AZD1222 COVID-19 vaccine. The chain couples TRBV7-5 to TRBJ2-2; TRBD2, the table's D call, was not compared with the DNA. TRBV7-5 is described as a pseudogene. At the DNA level, the sequence is TGTGCCAGAAGCGTGTGCCGGGGGAGCGGGGAGCTGTTTTTT. Its amino acids are CARSVCRGSGELFF.